This T cell receptor (beta chain) was found in a study of vaccination effects on CD4 cells after COVID-19 (dated by TCRdb to about 2022). Regarding the study in general: Post-vaccine samples across the study were collected a median of 72 days after the second dose, with a range of 14 to 241. The study compared SARS-CoV-2 spike-specific CD4+ TCR repertoires before and after mRNA vaccination in COVID-19 convalescent patients and infection-naive vaccine recipients. The full study included over 8 COVID-19 convalescent patients and a few SARS-CoV-2-naive healthy vaccine recipients. Cultures from other donors in the study were sequenced with the Oncomine TCR Beta short-read assay on an Illumina iSeq 100.

The CDR3 holds 14 amino acids from the cysteine to the phenylalanine. Left in the record is the CDR3 DNA by itself, 42 bases read in frame from the first base. Preparation of the library involved the immunoSEQ multiplex PCR assay. TCR beta CDR3 sequencing was performed on DNA from the cultured, isolated CD4+ T cells. Processing in the source paper ran as follows. Non-productive TCR sequences were removed, reads were trimmed to the CDR3 region, and CDR3s of at least 7 amino acids were retained. Antigen-specific clonotypes were identified with the MANAFEST web app by comparing expansion in peptide wells against reference cultures. For clones to be considered positive, expansion at FDR<0.05 versus reference and all other wells, an odds ratio above 5, and a frequency above 0.1% in two replicate wells were required. A clonotype was defined as cross-reactive if the clonotype was significantly expanded both in SARS-CoV-2 spike wells and in at least one common cold coronavirus spike condition. CDR3 similarity was assessed by Levenshtein distance with the stringdist R package, and unrooted trees were built with ape in R 3.6.1. TCRdb took this table from immuneACCESS and kept in-frame rearrangements with V and J called. Such tables lack part of the clones; where checked against another copy, unresolved V genes explain under half of the gap, and the rest is unexplained. V and J calls and clone size are as listed in that table; D and trimming were resolved from the DNA. In all, the sample holds some 30,000 clones, and roughly 86% of those were seen once. Of the sample, around 1.5% falls within the top ten clones.

Broad study findings and their caveats: Both infection-induced and vaccine-induced clones contracted markedly at late post-vaccination timepoints, which is consistent with waning T cell responses. Limitations of the study were the small number of convalescent patients and the absence of early post-infection timepoints. In healthy vaccine recipients, vaccine-induced clones were almost all SARS-CoV-2 mono-reactive, with only 1 of 255 being cross-reactive with common cold coronaviruses.

In the ViraFEST assay, PBMC were stimulated with viral peptide pools, and antigen-specific CD4+ T cell clonotypes were then identified by expansion using TCR sequencing. After 10 days of culture, CD4+ T cells were isolated with the EasySep CD4+ T cell isolation kit. Each participant got two doses of an mRNA SARS-CoV-2 vaccine, either BNT162b2 or mRNA-1273. Healthy vaccine recipients had no prior SARS-CoV-2 infection, confirmed by negative nucleocapsid antibodies before and after vaccination. Each well held roughly 2 million PBMC cultured in IMDM containing approximately 5% human AB serum, about 10 IU/ml IL-2 and gentamicin, along with roughly 10 ug/ml peptides. Half of the culture medium was replaced with fresh IL-2-containing medium on days 3 and 7. Unless noted otherwise, every peptide stimulation condition was cultured in triplicate wells. PBMC were separated from whole blood using Ficoll-Paque Plus gradient centrifugation and were then either cryopreserved at -140C or used fresh. The overlapping peptide pools covered the spike proteins of SARS-CoV-2 as well as those of the common cold coronaviruses HCoV-NL63, HCoV-OC43 and HCoV-229E. The QIAamp micro DNA kit was used to extract genomic DNA from the cultured CD4+ T cells.

With regard to this clone: Its antigen is currently not known. No much larger clone exists at a distance of one base, and base qualities are not known.

This sequence originates from a human donor who received a COVID-19 vaccine. Some clones in this sample may be carry-over from other donors' samples. The sample in question was CD4+ T cells from PBMCs cultured with HCoV-NL63 spike peptides, obtained after COVID-19 vaccination. What the cell subset or site label conveys for this sample: HCoV-NL63 spike overlapping peptide pool stimulation. The chain employs TRBV1 and TRBJ1-2. TRBV1 is designated a pseudogene. In nucleotides, the sequence is TGCACCAGCACGCTCGAAAGACTCTACTATGGCTACACCTTC. The resulting protein is CTSTLERLYYGYTF.